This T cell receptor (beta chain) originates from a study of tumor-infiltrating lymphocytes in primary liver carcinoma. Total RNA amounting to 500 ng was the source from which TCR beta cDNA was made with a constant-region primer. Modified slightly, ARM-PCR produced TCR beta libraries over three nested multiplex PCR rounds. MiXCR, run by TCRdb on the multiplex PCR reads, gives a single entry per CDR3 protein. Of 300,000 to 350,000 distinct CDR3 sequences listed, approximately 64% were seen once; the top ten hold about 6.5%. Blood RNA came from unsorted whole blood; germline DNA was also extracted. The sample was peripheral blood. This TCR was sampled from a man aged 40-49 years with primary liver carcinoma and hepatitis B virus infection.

CDR3 loop: CASSHSGMSSYNEQFF. CDR3 coding DNA: TGTGCCAGTAGCCATAGCGGGATGAGCTCCTACAATGAGCAGTTCTTC. The V and J genes are TRBV11-2 and TRBJ2-1, with 8 bases that match TRBD2. CDR3 size: 16 residues. V gave up 9 bases and J gave up 0 bases; unmatched junction bases: 10. Germline V gene sequence: CDR1 SGHAT, CDR2 FQNNGV.